The clone carrying this T cell receptor (beta chain) turned up a few times. Its antigen is not known. Germline assignment: CDR1 MNHEY and CDR2 SMNVEV (reference sequence). CDR3 length: 14 amino acids. PCR was performed a second time for roughly 6 to 12 cycles using a sample-barcoded 5' primer and a J-beta primer mix. TCRdb re-called the 5' RACE reads through MiXCR, storing one row per CDR3 protein. The sample holds around 1,900,000 distinct CDR3 sequences, about two fifths seen once. The data were obtained in a study of blood T cells in healthy people across ages. Each donor was a healthy Caucasian individual from Russia, aged roughly 6 to 95. Each donor supplied around 9.6 milliliters of peripheral blood. Each sample had at least 6 million PBMCs isolated. Notes on the study in general: The percentage of naive T cells correlated strongly with TCR beta diversity.

What was sequenced was blood. The sequence was obtained from a human donor in good health. The J gene is TRBJ2-4, the V gene TRBV27; TRBD1 might be the D (6 bases). The J call is doubtful: the DNA matches TRBJ2-7 better. The CDR3 sequence is CASASGQFRDEQYF. CDR3 sequence (DNA): TGTGCCAGCGCGAGCGGACAGTTTCGGGACGAGCAGTACTTC.